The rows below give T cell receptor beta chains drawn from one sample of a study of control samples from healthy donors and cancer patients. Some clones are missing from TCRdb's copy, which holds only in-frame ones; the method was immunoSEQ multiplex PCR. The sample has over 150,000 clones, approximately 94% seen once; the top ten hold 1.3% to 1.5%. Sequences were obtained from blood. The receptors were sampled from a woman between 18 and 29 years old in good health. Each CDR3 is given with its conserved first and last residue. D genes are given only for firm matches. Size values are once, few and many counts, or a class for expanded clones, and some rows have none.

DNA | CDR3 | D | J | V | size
TGTGCCAGTGGACAGGGCACCTACGAGCAGTACTTC | CASGQGTYEQYF | TRBD1 | TRBJ2-7 | TRBV2 | once
TGTGCCAGCCCGGGAGGCACGGTCTTAGCTAACTATGGCTACACCTTC | CASPGGTVLANYGYTF | . | TRBJ1-2 | TRBV9 | .
TGTGCCAGCAGTCCCGGGACAGGGTTCGCCTCCTACGAGCAGTACTTC | CASSPGTGFASYEQYF | TRBD1 | TRBJ2-7 | TRBV6-2/TRBV6-3 | .
TGTGCCAAGCAGAGGGTGAAAAACTATGGCTACACCTTC | CAKQRVKNYGYTF | . | TRBJ1-2 | TRBV2 | .
TGTGCCAGCAGATCTCCGGGACGGCCCAACCCCTATGGCTACACCTTC | CASRSPGRPNPYGYTF | . | TRBJ1-2 | TRBV28 | .
TGTGCCAGCAGCCCGGGACTAGCGGGCCTAAGGTCTGACGATGAGCAGTTCTTC | CASSPGLAGLRSDDEQFF | TRBD2 | TRBJ2-1 | TRBV5-4 | .
TGTGCCAGCAGCTCGCCGGGACGTCGAGGGGGCTACACCTTC | CASSSPGRRGGYTF | . | TRBJ1-2 | TRBV11-2 | .
TGTGCCACCGCCGCCGCCTCTGGAAACACCATATATTTT | CATAAASGNTIYF | . | TRBJ1-3 | TRBV24-1 | .
TGCGCCAGCAGCCACCTCCCGGAGGGTTTCTTCACCTTC | CASSHLPEGFFTF | . | TRBJ1-2 | TRBV4-1 | .
TGTGCCAGCAGCCCCTACGGTGAGAGCGGGAGGATCGGGGAGCTGTTTTTT | CASSPYGESGRIGELFF | TRBD2 | TRBJ2-2 | TRBV6-2/TRBV6-3 | once
TGTGCCAGCAGCTCGGGACAGTCGAATTCACCCCTCCACTTT | CASSSGQSNSPLHF | TRBD1 | TRBJ1-6 | TRBV11-3 | .
TGTGCCAGCAGCTTAGAGTCTAATAACGAGCAGTTCTTC | CASSLESNNEQFF | . | TRBJ2-1 | TRBV11-3 | .
TGCGCCAGCAGCTCCCTCCCAGGATCATATGGCTACACCTTC | CASSSLPGSYGYTF | . | TRBJ1-2 | TRBV5-1 | .
TGCGCCAGCAGCGTCGGGACAGCTCAAGAGACCCAGTACTTC | CASSVGTAQETQYF | TRBD1 | TRBJ2-5 | TRBV5-1 | .
TGTGCCAGCAGCCCAACCCTAGCGGGAGTATTTTCCGGGGAGCTGTTTTTT | CASSPTLAGVFSGELFF | TRBD2 | TRBJ2-2 | TRBV13 | .
TGTGCCAGCAGGCCCGGGACTAGCCCCCCACGTGAGCAGTTCTTC | CASRPGTSPPREQFF | TRBD2 | TRBJ2-1 | TRBV7-2 | .
TGCGCCAGCAGCTTGCAGGGGGCGCCGACCGGGGAGCTGTTTTTT | CASSLQGAPTGELFF | TRBD1 | TRBJ2-2 | TRBV5-1 | .
TGTGCCAGCAGCTCCCTGACAAGGACCTATCCCTCGAACACTGAAGCTTTCTTT | CASSSLTRTYPSNTEAFF | . | TRBJ1-1 | TRBV5-6 | once
TGTGCCAGCAGCCTTGACAGGGGGAACACCGGGGAGCTGTTTTTT | CASSLDRGNTGELFF | TRBD1 | TRBJ2-2 | TRBV5-8 | .
TGTGCCAGCAGCGTCGGCGGGGGGGCCAGCACCGGGGAGCTGTTTTTT | CASSVGGGASTGELFF | TRBD2 | TRBJ2-2 | TRBV9 | .
TGTGCCAGTAAGGGCCTCCTTAGCCCTTATAGCAATCAGCCCCAGCATTTT | CASKGLLSPYSNQPQHF | . | TRBJ1-5 | TRBV19 | few
TGTGCCAGCAGCCCCAATTGGGGGACTAATGAAAAACTGTTTTTT | CASSPNWGTNEKLFF | . | TRBJ1-4 | TRBV11-2 | .
TGTGCCAGCAGCTCCGCTAGCGGGCGAGAGACCCAGTACTTC | CASSSASGRETQYF | TRBD2 | TRBJ2-5 | TRBV7-9 | .
TGCGCCAGCAGCCAAGGTGCTGGTACCTACGAGCAGTACTTC | CASSQGAGTYEQYF | . | TRBJ2-7 | TRBV4-1 | .
TGTGCCAGCAGCCCTTGGACTAGCGATGAGCAGTTCTTC | CASSPWTSDEQFF | TRBD2 | TRBJ2-1 | TRBV12-3/TRBV12-4 | .
TGCGCCAGCAGCTTGGTTGGCAGGAACCCCCTCCACTTT | CASSLVGRNPLHF | . | TRBJ1-6 | TRBV5-1 | few
TGTGCCAGCCGGGGGGAGACCCAGTACTTC | CASRGETQYF | . | TRBJ2-5 | TRBV28 | .
TGTGCCAGCAGTACCGTACGGGATACGCAGTATTTT | CASSTVRDTQYF | . | TRBJ2-3 | TRBV14 | .
TGTGCCAGCAGCCGGACAGGGGCCGACCGAAGTTTCTTT | CASSRTGADRSFF | TRBD1 | TRBJ1-1 | TRBV12-3/TRBV12-4 | .
TGTGCCAGCAGCTCACTCGGGGTTCTCTACGAGCAGTACTTC | CASSSLGVLYEQYF | . | TRBJ2-7 | TRBV5-4 | .
TGTGCCAGCAGCTTAAGGGGGCGGAGGGTAACTGAAGCTTTCTTT | CASSLRGRRVTEAFF | TRBD1 | TRBJ1-1 | TRBV11-2 | .
TGTGCCACCTCGGACAGCACGAACTATGGCTACACCTTC | CATSDSTNYGYTF | . | TRBJ1-2 | TRBV5-4 | .
TGTGCCAGCAGCTATGAGCAGCCCCAGCATTTT | CASSYEQPQHF | . | TRBJ1-5 | TRBV16 | .
TGCAGCGCTGGGGGGGCGACTCGGGAAGCTTTCTTT | CSAGGATREAFF | . | TRBJ1-1 | TRBV29-1 | .
TGCGCCAGCAGCGGACGGACGGGTCAGGAGACCCAGTACTTC | CASSGRTGQETQYF | . | TRBJ2-5 | TRBV5-1 | .
TGTGCCAGCAGCTTCACCCTTACCTACGAGCAGTACTTC | CASSFTLTYEQYF | . | TRBJ2-7 | TRBV7-2 | once
TGTGCCAGTAGTTTCCAGGACAGGGGACGATCAAATCAGCCCCAGCATTTT | CASSFQDRGRSNQPQHF | TRBD1 | TRBJ1-5 | TRBV19 | .
TGTGCCAGCAGCCCCCAGTCAAGGCAGATGTATGGCTACACCTTC | CASSPQSRQMYGYTF | . | TRBJ1-2 | TRBV7-2 | .
TGTGCCAGCAGCCCCCAGGCGGGCAATCAGCCCCAGCATTTT | CASSPQAGNQPQHF | . | TRBJ1-5 | TRBV4-2 | .
TGTGCCATTCTCCTCAGGGACACCGGGGAGCTGTTTTTT | CAILLRDTGELFF | . | TRBJ2-2 | TRBV19 | once
TGCGCCAGCAGAGGGACTAACACCGGGGAGCTGTTTTTT | CASRGTNTGELFF | . | TRBJ2-2 | TRBV5-1 | .
TGTGCCAGCAGTCAAACAGGGGGGGAGCAGTTCTTC | CASSQTGGEQFF | TRBD1 | TRBJ2-1 | TRBV6-6 | .
TGTGCCAGCAGTTTATATTCAGTCAGAGAAAAACTGTTTTTT | CASSLYSVREKLFF | . | TRBJ1-4 | TRBV28 | .
TGCGCCAGCAGTAGAGCGGGAGGCTACAATGAGCAGTTCTTC | CASSRAGGYNEQFF | TRBD2 | TRBJ2-1 | TRBV10-2 | .
TGTGCCAGCAGCCAAGATGGGGGCGGGGGGACCCAAGAGACCCAGTACTTC | CASSQDGGGGTQETQYF | TRBD2 | TRBJ2-5 | TRBV4-2 | .
TGCAGTACCCAGGGGACTGGGGCCAACGTCCTGACTTTC | CSTQGTGANVLTF | . | TRBJ2-6 | TRBV29-1 | .
TGTGCCAGCAGTTCGGACAGGCCCTTTAACTATGGCTACACCTTC | CASSSDRPFNYGYTF | TRBD1 | TRBJ1-2 | TRBV6-2/TRBV6-3 | .
TGTGCCAGCGCACGAGAAGCGGGATCGGGGAACACCGGGGAGCTGTTTTTT | CASAREAGSGNTGELFF | TRBD2 | TRBJ2-2 | TRBV4-2 | few
TGTGCCAGCAGCATCCGACAGGCGAACACTGAAGCTTTCTTT | CASSIRQANTEAFF | . | TRBJ1-1 | TRBV7-8 | .
TGTGCCAGCAGTGACTCAAAGACTCAGGGGAGCAATCAGCCCCAGCATTTT | CASSDSKTQGSNQPQHF | . | TRBJ1-5 | TRBV6-4 | .
TGTGCCAGCAGTTCAAGGGACCGGGCGGGCGGGGAGCTGTTTTTT | CASSSRDRAGGELFF | . | TRBJ2-2 | TRBV27 | .
TGCGCCAGCCTTAAGACACGTTCCTACGAGCAGTACTTC | CASLKTRSYEQYF | . | TRBJ2-7 | TRBV10-2 | .